This TCR beta chain is from a study of T-cell memory formation after mild COVID-19. After 5'RACE with constant-segment primers, TCR alpha and TCR beta cDNA libraries carrying sample barcodes and UMIs were obtained. TCRdb reprocessed the 5' RACE reads via MiXCR and lists one record per CDR3 protein. The sample has 300,000 to 400,000 distinct CDR3 sequences, approximately 15% seen once. Study-level points and caveats: CM and EM subsets held most contracting CD4+ clones; EMRA held CD8+ ones.

This clonotype was counted many times. Its antigen is not identified. Trimming stripped 3 bases from V and 4 bases from J, with 6 bases between. The CDR3 consists of 13 residues. The germline CDR1 and CDR2 sequences are MRHNA and SNTAGT. The chain uses TRBV6-4 and TRBJ2-2; D might be TRBD2 (6 bases). Input material: PBMCs or a T cell subset sorted from them (not recorded which). The origin of this receptor is a man younger than 35 who had mild COVID-19 (a few samples of this study predate the infection). Cell type and time point are not known. The CDR3 nucleotides are TGTGCCAGCAGTGAGACTAGCACCGGGGAGCTGTTTTTT. This sequence encodes CASSETSTGELFF.